The 18 T cell receptor beta chains below were found in one sample sequenced in a study of cytomegalovirus exposure and HLA in healthy donors. Primers included in the PCR were 60 Vbeta and 13 Jbeta primers. Data came from immunoSEQ multiplex PCR; TCRdb stores just in-frame clones and leaves some out. In the table there are about 180,000 clones, around 74% of which are singletons. Sequencing was done on a sample of PBMCs. All receptors derive from a male donor in good health and CMV-seronegative.

The rearrangement uses TRBV30 and TRBJ1-6, with D unclear. Germline V lookup: CDR1 GTSNPN, CDR2 SVGIG (reference sequence). Between the trimmed V and J ends, which lost 2 bases and 4 bases, there was a span of 12 bases. The CDR3 is made up of 15 amino acids. DNA of the CDR3: TGTGCCTGGAGTCCTGGTCCGGGGTATAATTCACCCCTCCACTTT. Its protein is CAWSPGPGYNSPLHF.

J is TRBJ1-5 and V is TRBV6-5; TRBD1 is a possible D gene (6 bases). The V end was cut by 4 bases, the J end by 7 bases, with 11 bases between. The CDR3 totals 13 residues. The germline CDR1 and CDR2 sequences are MNHEY and SVGAGI. CDR3 DNA sequence: TGTGCCAGCAGTTCCCGGGACACCCAGCCCCAGCATTTT. Amino acids: CASSSRDTQPQHF.

There are a few counts of this clone. This chain joins TRBV7-8 and TRBJ2-1; TRBD2 matches 7 bases. The CDR3 loop spans 14 amino acids. The ends lost 5 bases at V and 8 bases at J; junction bases unmatched: 9. CDR1 and CDR2 (germline): SGHVS, FQNEAQ. The CDR3 loop reads CASSGRTRWDEQFF. CDR3 nucleotide sequence: TGTGCCAGCAGCGGAAGGACTAGATGGGATGAGCAGTTCTTC.

The J gene is TRBJ1-2, the V gene TRBV19; no clear D. V shed 3 bases and J shed 4 bases, with 15 bases lying between them. CDR3 length: 15 residues. CDR1 and CDR2 (germline): LNHDA, SQIVND (reference sequence). CDR3 DNA sequence: TGTGCCAGTAGTATGGAGGGTCAGTCCTCCTATGGCTACACCTTC. Encoded protein: CASSMEGQSSYGYTF.

The chain uses TRBV12-5 and TRBJ1-1, with 7 bases that match TRBD1. CDR1 and CDR2 from the germline V gene are LGHNT and FRNRAP. V gave up 8 bases and J gave up 7 bases; unmatched junction bases: 10. The CDR3 runs to 13 residues. This CDR3 is CASKTGTAREAFF. The CDR3 coding sequence is TGTGCTAGTAAAACCGGGACAGCCCGTGAAGCTTTCTTT.

V and J are TRBV5-1 and TRBJ1-5; D remains ambiguous. V dropped 0 bases and J dropped 7 bases, with 14 bases sitting between them. The CDR3 length is 15 residues. CDR1 is SGHRS, CDR2 YFSETQ, per germline. The CDR3 loop reads CASSLEGERVQPQHF. CDR3 bases: TGCGCCAGCAGCTTGGAGGGCGAGCGGGTACAGCCCCAGCATTTT.

This clone turned up a few times. The V gene is TRBV28, the J gene TRBJ1-5; the D is unclear. CDR3 length equals 18 residues. V gave up 3 bases and J gave up 1 base, with 19 bases separating them. Germline V CDR1 and CDR2: MDHEN, SYDVKM. The CDR3 protein is CASSFSQLGRSSNQPQHF. The CDR3 nucleotides read TGTGCCAGCAGTTTTTCCCAATTAGGGAGAAGCAGCAATCAGCCCCAGCATTTT.

The chain employs TRBV10-3 and TRBJ1-1; 9 nucleotides align to TRBD1. The CDR3 length is 14 residues. V trimming: 2 bases; J trimming: 4 bases; junction bases outside the gene matches: 2. CDR1 ENHRY and CDR2 SYGVKD come from the germline V gene. DNA for the CDR3: TGTGCCATCAGTGAGACAGGGGGCCTCACTGAAGCTTTCTTT. It translates to CAISETGGLTEAFF.

A note on this clone: Other DNA sequences from this sample encode an identical CDR3 as well. J is TRBJ2-7 and V is TRBV28; D is undetermined. V was shortened by 5 bases and J by 7 bases, with 9 bases between the two germline ends. This CDR3 has 11 amino acids. Germline values: CDR1 MDHEN, CDR2 SYDVKM. CDR3 coding DNA: TGTGCCAGCAGTACCGTCGGGGAGCAGTACTTC. Amino acids: CASSTVGEQYF.

The chain uses TRBV2 and TRBJ1-5; D unclear. The V end was cut by 3 bases, the J end by 4 bases, with 4 bases between. The CDR3 has 12 amino acids. Germline assignment: CDR1 SNHLY and CDR2 FYNNEI. Here the CDR3 DNA reads TGTGCCAGCAGTGACGGGAATCAGCCCCAGCATTTT. This encodes CASSDGNQPQHF. Based on the CDR3 plus reference TRBV2 and TRBJ1-5, the full variable domain is EPEVTQTPSHQVTQMGQEVILRCVPISNHLYFYWYRQILGQKVEFLVSFYNNEISEKSEIFDDQFSVERPDGSNFTLKIRSTKLEDSAMYFCASSDGNQPQHFGDGTRLSIL.

This chain links TRBV6-5 with TRBJ2-3, with D maybe TRBD2 (6 bases). This CDR3 contains 13 residues. CDR1 is MNHEY, CDR2 SVGAGI, per germline. The V gene lost 9 bases and the J gene lost 0 bases, with 10 bases spanning the gap. The CDR3 DNA follows: TGTGCCAGGAACGGGACTAGCACAGATACGCAGTATTTT. This translates into CARNGTSTDTQYF.

V gene TRBV30 combines with J gene TRBJ2-1, with TRBD1 identical over 8 bases. Germline V gene data show CDR1 as GTSNPN and CDR2 as SVGIG (reference sequence). This CDR3 has 14 residues. V shed 3 bases and J 4 bases; nucleotides not matched to a gene: 5. CDR3 nucleotide sequence: TGTGCCTGGAGGACAGGGGCGGGGTACAATGAGCAGTTCTTC. Amino acid sequence: CAWRTGAGYNEQFF.

This clone has just one count. The chain joins TRBV6-1 to TRBJ2-5, with D perhaps matching TRBD2 (6 bases). The DNA end is more similar to TRBJ2-7, so the J call may be wrong. Germline V gives CDR1 MNHNS, CDR2 SASEGT. The CDR3 runs to 15 residues. The CDR3 here is CASSETGLSGYEQYF. For the CDR3, the DNA is TGTGCCAGCAGTGAAACCGGACTAAGCGGATACGAGCAGTACTTC.

This clone was seen a single time. This chain uses TRBV10-3 with TRBJ2-4, with 7 positions matching TRBD2. The V and J ends lost 0 bases and 0 bases, in that order; junction bases with no gene match: 2. Per germline, CDR1 ENHRY and CDR2 SYGVKD. The CDR3 sequence is 16 residues long. The CDR3 loop is CAISESSGIAKNIQYF. The CDR3 nucleotides read TGTGCCATCAGTGAGTCGAGCGGGATAGCCAAAAACATTCAGTACTTC.

The chain has TRBV5-1 and TRBJ1-5; D might be TRBD1 (5 bases). CDR1 is SGHRS, CDR2 YFSETQ, per germline. V was pared by 4 bases and J by 3 bases, with 14 bases between. CDR3 length equals 15 residues. Here the CDR3 reads CASSPLGLVNQPQHF. CDR3 coding DNA: TGCGCCAGCAGCCCACTGGGACTAGTCAATCAGCCCCAGCATTTT. The full variable domain, with the rest looked up from reference TRBV5-1 and TRBJ1-5, is KAGVTQTPRYLIKTRGQQVTLSCSPISGHRSVSWYQQTPGQGLQFLFEYFSETQRNKGNFPGRFSGRQFSNSRSEMNVSTLELGDSALYLCASSPLGLVNQPQHFGDGTRLSIL.

The rearrangement joins TRBV6-5 to TRBJ2-1; no firm D call. The CDR3 totals 15 residues. From germline, CDR1 is MNHEY and CDR2 SVGAGI. Trimming shortened V by 4 bases and J by 0 bases, and 10 bases separated the two germline ends. CDR3 loop: CASSSQSYSYNEQFF. The CDR3 DNA sequence: TGTGCCAGCAGTTCCCAGTCATACTCCTACAATGAGCAGTTCTTC.

The chain has TRBV9 and TRBJ1-1; D might be TRBD1 (6 bases). From germline, CDR1 is SGDLS and CDR2 YYNGEE. Between the trimmed V and J ends, which lost 0 bases and 5 bases, there was a span of 20 bases. This CDR3 comprises 17 residues. The DNA of the CDR3 is TGTGCCAGCAGCGTAGGGAACAGGGTTGGACAGAGGACTGAAGCTTTCTTT. Protein: CASSVGNRVGQRTEAFF.

The chain carries TRBV11-2 and TRBJ2-1; 14 bases align to TRBD2. The CDR3 spans 18 residues. The germline CDR1 and CDR2 sequences are SGHAT and FQNNGV. With 1 base clipped from V and 8 bases from J, the junction kept 10 bases outside the gene matches. CDR3 nucleotide sequence: TGTGCCAGCAGCTTAGCCGCCCCGACTAGCGGGAGGGTCTATGAGCAGTTCTTC. Protein product: CASSLAAPTSGRVYEQFF.